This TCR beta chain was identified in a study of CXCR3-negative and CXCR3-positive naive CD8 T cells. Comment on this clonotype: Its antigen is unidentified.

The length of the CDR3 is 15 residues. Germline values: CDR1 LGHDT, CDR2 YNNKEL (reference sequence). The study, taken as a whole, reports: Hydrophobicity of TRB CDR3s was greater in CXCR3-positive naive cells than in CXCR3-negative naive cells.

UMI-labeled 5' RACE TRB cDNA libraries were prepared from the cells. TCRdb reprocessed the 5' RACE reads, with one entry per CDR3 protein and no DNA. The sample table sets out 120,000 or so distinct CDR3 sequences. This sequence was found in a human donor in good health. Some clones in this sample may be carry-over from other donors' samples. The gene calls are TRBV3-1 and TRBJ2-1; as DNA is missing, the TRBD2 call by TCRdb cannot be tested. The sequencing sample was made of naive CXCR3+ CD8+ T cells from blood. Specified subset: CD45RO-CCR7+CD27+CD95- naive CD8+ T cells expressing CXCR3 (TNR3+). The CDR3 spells CASSHPGLPNNEQFF.